This T cell receptor (beta chain) was recovered during a study of blood T cell repertoires in COVID-19. About the study: Nucleic acid was either cDNA or gDNA, and it came from T cells, B-cell-depleted T cells, or PBMCs.

Authors' analysis steps: From reference gene primer amplification, estimates of nucleated cell counts were derived. Sequenced by immunoSEQ multiplex PCR; TCRdb stores in-frame clones only, minus some. V and J calls and clone size are those listed in that table; D and trimming were worked out from the DNA. There are under 250,000 clones in the sample; about 86% occur only once, and over 7.5% lies in the top ten. V lost 4 bases and J 4 bases, leaving 10 bases between the germline ends. CDR3 length: 12 amino acids. The germline gives CDR1 SQVTM, CDR2 ANQGSEA. The rearrangement joins TRBV29-1 to TRBJ1-2; D may be TRBD1 (5 bases). The material sequenced was peripheral blood. This sequence was found in an elderly man with acute or convalescent COVID-19. The CDR3 reads CSVAGQPYGYTF. The CDR3 DNA reads TGCAGCGTTGCAGGACAACCCTATGGCTACACCTTC.